This TCR beta chain stems from a study of blood T cell repertoires in COVID-19. Study at large: PBMCs, B-cell-depleted T cells, or T cells provided the cDNA or gDNA that made up the material.

The study drew participants aged roughly 18 to 95 years from approximately 23 US areas. All recovered Cohort 3 donors got two negative PCRs, got clearance, or saw symptom resolution. Per the germline V gene, CDR1 is SNHLY and CDR2 is FYNNEI. V lost 8 bases and J 1 base, leaving 17 bases between the germline ends. The CDR3 has 15 residues. In the study's own analysis: Reference gene primer amplification gave estimated nucleated cell counts. Profiled with immunoSEQ multiplex PCR; TCRdb holds only in-frame clones, not every one. V and J calls and clone size are given by that table; D and trimming were obtained from the DNA. Of about 190,000 clones in the sample, 65% to 85% are singletons; the top ten hold more than 2.5%.

This chain links TRBV2 with TRBJ1-2; D uncertain. This sequence was found in a woman aged 25 to 45 who had recovered from COVID-19. Sequencing used PBMCs or T cells enriched from blood (not recorded which). The CDR3 region is CASDHRGSFNYGYTF. For the CDR3, the DNA is TGTGCCAGCGATCACCGGGGATCTTTTAACTATGGCTACACCTTC.